This TCR beta chain was documented in a study of OX40 agonist ivuxolimab in advanced cancers. Study summary: Patients were given ivuxolimab, an antibody that agonizes OX40 (CD134). Three partial responders included one hepatocellular carcinoma patient and two cutaneous melanoma patients.

Generated by immunoSEQ multiplex PCR, the TCRdb table keeps only in-frame clones and is missing some. The profile covers 35,000 to 50,000 clones, with around nine tenths appearing a single time and 13% taken by the ten largest. V was shortened by 8 bases and J by 4 bases, with 14 bases between the two germline ends. Germline assignment: CDR1 SGHAT and CDR2 FQNNGV. The CDR3 runs to 13 residues. This chain connects TRBV11-2 to TRBJ2-5; no clear D gene. The source material was CD4+ or CD8+ T cells sorted from blood, sampled in a trial of the OX40 agonist ivuxolimab. This TCR was sampled from an adult with an advanced solid tumor such as melanoma, head and neck, liver or kidney cancer. CDR3 region: CASAGPLGETQYF. For the CDR3, the DNA is TGTGCCAGCGCAGGACCCCTGGGAGAGACCCAGTACTTC.